Here is one T cell receptor (beta chain) with its context. What antigen it recognizes has not been identified. No per-base quality is available; no much larger clone lies one base away. Synthetic TCR analog templates were spiked into each PCR to estimate absolute template abundance from read counts. The immunoSEQ assay was used to amplify TCRbeta CDR3 regions from genomic DNA with bias-controlled V and J gene primers. Sequencing of rearranged TCRbeta segments was done at approximately 20X coverage. On the study's bioinformatics: Clustering was used to correct sequencing errors, and CDR3s were annotated against IMGT to assign V, D and J genes. Downstream analyses used only productive TCRbeta rearrangements and left out out-of-frame or stop-codon sequences. Clonality was calculated as one minus the Shannon entropy normalized by the log of the number of unique productive sequences. Clones differing between time points or between blood and tumor were identified using Fisher's exact test with Benjamini-Hochberg correction, with an adjusted p below 0.01 applied as the threshold. TCRdb mirrors the immuneACCESS table, restricted to in-frame sequences. Some clones are absent from its copies; in checked studies, under half trace to an unresolved V gene, and the reason for the others is unknown. The DNA was the basis for D and trimming; V, J and clone size are from that table. Across this sample there are about 82,000 clones, with 82% seen only once. Over 7.5% of the sample goes to the ten largest clones.

The data were taken from a study of PD-L1 blockade in urothelial cancer (dated by TCRdb to between 2016 and 2019). Context from the whole study: Every patient began therapy around 2014 and was given atezolizumab 1,200 mg intravenously every 3 weeks. About nine tenths of the roughly 30 patients were males with bladder-origin urothelial cancer, and 18 of 29 reported a prior smoking history. Patients had an ECOG performance status of 0 or 1 and had received between 0 and 3 prior chemotherapy regimens. Blood samples were analyzed at two time points: 3 weeks after treatment start (second dose) and 6 weeks after treatment start. Blood samples gave median yields of roughly 150,000 T cells and 80,000 or so unique TCRs, along with a median clonality of around 0.08. The study was an exploratory multi-omic analysis of somatic, immune and clinical correlates of response to PD-L1 blockade with atezolizumab in urothelial cancer. Pretreatment tumor samples, along with matched peripheral blood serially collected before and after atezolizumab treatment, were subjected to TCR sequencing. Durable clinical benefit was defined as progression-free survival longer than 6 months, and TCR features were also tested against progression-free and overall survival. In the same patients, pretreatment tumors underwent whole exome sequencing and RNA sequencing in addition to TCR sequencing. Fewer than ten patients reached durable clinical benefit, while some 19 patients did not. Around 30 patients had pretreatment blood TCR-seq, roughly 25 had at least one posttreatment blood collection, and roughly 25 had tumor TCR-seq. Results the study describes overall, beyond this receptor: At 3 weeks after the start of treatment, tumor-associated TCR clones in peripheral blood had expanded more in patients with durable benefit (n of about 21, p = 0.022). Because of the small sample size (n ≈ 31) and the many exploratory analyses performed, the results are intended to be regarded as hypothesis-generating. A pretreatment peripheral blood TCR clonality below the median was linked to improved progression-free and overall survival.

Inclusive of the bounding cysteine and phenylalanine, the CDR3 is 16 residues long. The DNA shown is the 48-base CDR3, in frame from base 1. V loses 5 bases at its end and J loses 6 bases; junction bases beyond the gene matches: 9. CDR1 and CDR2, looked up from the germline V gene (reference sequence), are SSHAT and FNYEAQ. A total of some 30 patients with locally advanced or metastatic urothelial carcinoma, treated at Memorial Sloan Kettering on a trial protocol, made up the cohort. Peripheral blood mononuclear cells were collected pretreatment and during treatment, with between 1 and 8 total time points obtained per patient. The Qiagen DNeasy Blood extraction kit was used to purify genomic DNA from total PBMCs and tumor samples. PBMCs were collected pretreatment and during treatment, and were isolated and stored as previously described.

The input for sequencing was PBMCs, taken around atezolizumab (anti-PD-L1) treatment. The chain is made from TRBV7-7 and TRBJ2-2, with 10 middle bases fitting TRBD1. This TCR was sampled from a man between 65 and 85 years old with urothelial cancer. The CDR3 protein sequence reads: CASSPRQGASSGELFF. The sequence in DNA is TGTGCCAGCAGCCCGAGACAGGGGGCTAGTTCCGGGGAGCTGTTTTTT.